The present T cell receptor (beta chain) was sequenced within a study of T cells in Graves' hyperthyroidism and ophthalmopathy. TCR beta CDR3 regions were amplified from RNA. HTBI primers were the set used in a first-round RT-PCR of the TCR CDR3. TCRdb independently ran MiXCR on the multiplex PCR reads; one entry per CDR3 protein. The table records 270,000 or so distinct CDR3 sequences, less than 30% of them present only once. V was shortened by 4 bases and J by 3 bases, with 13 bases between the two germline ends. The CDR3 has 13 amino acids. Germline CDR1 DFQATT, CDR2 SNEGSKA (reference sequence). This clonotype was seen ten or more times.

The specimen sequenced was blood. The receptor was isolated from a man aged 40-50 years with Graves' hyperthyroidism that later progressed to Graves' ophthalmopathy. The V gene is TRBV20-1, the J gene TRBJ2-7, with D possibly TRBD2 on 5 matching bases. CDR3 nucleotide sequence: TGCAGTGCTATAACCGGGAACTACTACGAGCAGTACTTC. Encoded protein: CSAITGNYYEQYF.